This TCR beta chain stems from a study of shared clonotypes between healthy human individuals. The overall study: Samples came from two female and a few male donors aged 18 to 49.

Each PCR replicate from the sorted subsets contained about 200 ng DNA, which is some 32,000 T cell genomes. Profiled with immunoSEQ multiplex PCR; TCRdb holds only in-frame clones, not every one. Seen here are roughly 2.5 million clones, approximately 94% observed once, and the top ten hold 0.14%. The ends were cut back, 4 bases at V and 4 bases at J, with 19 bases in the middle. This CDR3 spans 16 amino acids. CDR1 is MDHEN, CDR2 SYDVKM, per germline. The J gene is TRBJ2-5, the V gene TRBV28; D not resolved. The clonotype comes from a man between 18 and 29 years old in good health. Input material: naive CD4+ T cells sorted from blood. This sample's subset: CD45RA+ positively selected. CDR3 sequence reads: CASSYGRILGLETQYF. For the CDR3, the DNA is TGTGCCAGCAGTTATGGACGGATCTTGGGCCTAGAGACCCAGTACTTC.